This entry describes one T cell receptor beta chain. The antigen is not known. This entry comes from a study of blood T cells in healthy people across ages. Study observations and caveats: Long-lived donors carried more naive CD4+ cells and greater diversity than aged donors. Age advanced and TCR beta diversity per million T cells fell, roughly linearly.

This CDR3 region has 14 residues. Trimming took off 0 bases at V and 2 bases at J, with 7 bases between the two ends. CDR1 and CDR2 (germline): SGHRS, YFSETQ. PCR was performed a second time for about 6 to 12 cycles using a sample-barcoded 5' primer and a J-beta primer mix. Unique molecular identifiers of 12 random nucleotides labeled each cDNA. TCRdb fed the 5' RACE reads into MiXCR, producing one record per CDR3 protein. The data contain around 1,900,000 distinct CDR3 sequences, about two fifths of them singletons. The sample taken for sequencing was blood. This receptor was identified in a human donor in good health. This chain joins TRBV5-1 and TRBJ2-3; no definite D call. The CDR3 DNA reads TGCGCCAGCAGCTTGGACTTTCCCACAGATACGCAGTATTTT. Translating gives CASSLDFPTDTQYF. Full variable domain (missing parts from reference TRBV5-1 and TRBJ2-3): KAGVTQTPRYLIKTRGQQVTLSCSPISGHRSVSWYQQTPGQGLQFLFEYFSETQRNKGNFPGRFSGRQFSNSRSEMNVSTLELGDSALYLCASSLDFPTDTQYFGPGTRLTVL.